Following are 5 T cell receptor beta chains from one sample sequenced in a study of neurological immune-mediated disorders. TCRdb independently ran MiXCR on the 5' RACE reads; one entry per CDR3 protein. The sample lists approximately 16,000 distinct CDR3 sequences; approximately 21% were seen once. Sequencing was carried out using PBMCs. The receptor source for this set is a man in his fifties or sixties in good health.

This clonotype was found many times. The rearrangement links TRBV15 to TRBJ1-5; the D is unclear. The CDR3 extends over 13 amino acids. In germline, CDR1 is LNHNV, CDR2 YYDKDF (reference sequence). V lost 4 bases and J lost 3, with 7 bases in between. The CDR3: CATSKGTNQPQHF. The DNA for the CDR3 is TGTGCCACCAGCAAGGGTACCAATCAGCCCCAGCATTTT.

This clonotype was detected ten times or more. The chain uses TRBV20-1 and TRBJ2-1; TRBD2 matches at 8 bases. The V and J ends lost 0 bases and 9 bases, in that order; junction bases with no gene match: 7. CDR3 length: 14 residues. Germline assignment: CDR1 DFQATT and CDR2 SNEGSKA (reference sequence). The CDR3 DNA is TGCAGTGCTAGAGATTTGGTAGCGGGATCTGAGCAGTTCTTC. It translates to CSARDLVAGSEQFF.

This clonotype rates as large (0.1 to 1%). The J gene is TRBJ1-5, the V gene TRBV20-1; no definite D call. The CDR3 contains 15 residues. Germline V lookup: CDR1 DFQATT, CDR2 SNEGSKA (reference sequence). Trimming left V 6 bases short and J 0 bases short, with 15 bases between. CDR3 region: CSAKRQDFSNQPQHF. The CDR3 DNA sequence: TGCAGTGCAAAGAGACAAGACTTTAGCAATCAGCCCCAGCATTTT.

The rearrangement uses TRBV5-1 and TRBJ1-2; the D is unclear. CDR1 and CDR2 (germline): SGHRS, YFSETQ. Trimming shortened V by 0 bases and J by 5 bases, and 14 bases separated the two germline ends. The CDR3 consists of 15 residues. DNA of the CDR3: TGCGCCAGCAGCTTGGCAGGTAACCGGGGTTATGGCTACACCTTC. Translation gives CASSLAGNRGYGYTF.

This clonotype has at least ten counts. The chain is built from TRBV20-1 and TRBJ2-1; D is uncertain. This CDR3 has 12 amino acids. The ends were cut back, 7 bases at V and 8 bases at J, with 15 bases in the middle. CDR1 is DFQATT, CDR2 SNEGSKA, per germline (reference sequence). The CDR3 reads CSVASESDEQFF. The CDR3 coding sequence is TGCAGTGTCGCCTCTGAGAGCGATGAGCAGTTCTTC.